This T cell receptor (beta chain) was identified during a study of immune evolution from preneoplasia to lung adenocarcinoma. Per germline, CDR1 MGHRA and CDR2 YSYEKL. The CDR3 loop spans 15 amino acids. Deletions cut 5 bases from V and 7 bases from J, with 18 bases between. Generated by immunoSEQ multiplex PCR, the TCRdb table keeps only in-frame clones and is missing some. This sample has a few thousand clones, with 70% to 90% found just once. The sample taken for sequencing was FFPE atypical adenomatous hyperplasia tissue from the lung. As to subset: atypical adenomatous hyperplasia (AAH), lung preneoplasia. The rearrangement joins TRBV4-1 to TRBJ2-1; D possibly corresponds to TRBD2 (6 bases). The TCR originated in a person aged 70 to 80 with lung adenocarcinoma. CDR3 nucleotide sequence: TGCGCCAGCAGCGTGCGGGACTCTCAACAAAATGAGCAGTTCTTC. This encodes CASSVRDSQQNEQFF.